The clone carrying this TCR beta chain was counted only a few times. CDR1 is MDHEN, CDR2 SYDVKM, per germline. The CDR3 runs 14 residues. The ends were cut back, 4 bases at V and 2 bases at J, with 11 bases in the middle. This record comes from a study of blood T cells in healthy people across ages. Using a J-beta primer mix together with a sample-barcoded 5' primer, a second PCR was run for 7 to 11 cycles. TCRdb analysed the 5' RACE reads with MiXCR anew, one entry per CDR3 protein. The repertoire has fewer than 2,000,000 distinct CDR3 sequences, about 32% of them found once; the top ten carry approximately 10%.

The chain joins TRBV28 to TRBJ1-2; D is possibly TRBD1 (5 bases). The TCR was taken from a woman aged 25 to 39 in good health. The specimen was blood. In DNA, the CDR3 is TGTGCCAGCAGTTGGGGGGGGGACAACTATGGCTACACCTTC. It specifies CASSWGGDNYGYTF.